This T cell receptor (beta chain) was recovered during a study of shared T cell receptors in the human thymus. V lost 4 bases and J lost 3; bases outside the gene matches: 4. Germline CDR1 reads ENHRY; CDR2 reads SYGVKD. The CDR3 length is 17 residues. A single count supports this clone. Method: immunoSEQ multiplex PCR; TCRdb's copy keeps in-frame clones and lacks some. The sample records roughly 410,000 clones, 85% to 95% being singletons. This chain joins TRBV10-3 and TRBJ2-1; the match to TRBD2 covers 15 bases. The sequence derives from a human donor. Specimen: thymocytes. The CDR3 loop is CAISAGLAGGIYNEQFF. As DNA, the CDR3 is TGTGCCATCAGTGCGGGACTAGCGGGAGGAATCTACAATGAGCAGTTCTTC.